The 21 T cell receptor beta chains below all came from one sample that was sequenced in a study of T cells in localized non-small cell lung cancer. Produced via immunoSEQ multiplex PCR; TCRdb's table is partial and in-frame only. The sample lists around 96,000 clones, approximately 90% occurring once. The sequenced sample was PBMCs, obtained before any cancer treatment. These receptors came from a woman between 35 and 70 years old with stage II squamous cell lung carcinoma.

Only a few counts were recorded for this clone. The V gene is TRBV6-5, the J gene TRBJ2-2, with TRBD2 matching over 7 bases. Germline CDR1 is MNHEY and CDR2 is SVGAGI. Germline trimming cut 4 bases from V and 4 bases from J; bases unmatched to any gene: 6. This CDR3 contains 15 residues. CDR3 in DNA: TGTGCCAGCAGTTTCGGGCGGGGGTCCACCGGGGAGCTGTTTTTT. The encoded protein is CASSFGRGSTGELFF.

The J gene is TRBJ2-7, the V gene TRBV7-9, with D unclear. The CDR3 is made up of 15 amino acids. Germline V gene sequence: CDR1 SEHNR, CDR2 FQNEAQ (reference sequence). Deletions cut 4 bases from V and 2 bases from J, with 15 bases between. The CDR3 sequence: CASSSRVPGTYEQYF. CDR3 coding DNA: TGTGCCAGCAGCTCCCGTGTACCTGGAACCTACGAGCAGTACTTC.

CDR3 sequence reads: CASSLLFRLAPYNEQFF. For the CDR3, the DNA is TGTGCCAGCAGCTTATTATTCCGACTAGCGCCCTACAATGAGCAGTTCTTC. This chain connects TRBV7-9 to TRBJ2-1, with 8 bases identical to TRBD2. The CDR3 has 17 residues. The germline V gene encodes CDR1 SEHNR and CDR2 FQNEAQ (reference sequence). Unmatched junction bases numbered 8, after V lost 2 bases and J lost 2 bases.

The rearrangement uses TRBV19 and TRBJ1-1, with 8 positions matching TRBD1. Per germline, CDR1 LNHDA and CDR2 SQIVND (reference sequence). This CDR3 is built from 11 residues. The ends lost 10 bases at V and 4 bases at J; junction bases unmatched: 2. This chain's CDR3 is CATTGGTEAFF. The CDR3 DNA sequence: TGTGCCACCACAGGGGGCACTGAAGCTTTCTTT.

The CDR3 loop reads CASKNSDRGLYEQYF. The CDR3 DNA reads as TGTGCCAGCAAAAATTCCGACAGGGGGCTTTACGAGCAGTACTTC. The gene calls are TRBV28 and TRBJ2-7; 10 bases are shared with TRBD1. Germline V gene data show CDR1 as MDHEN and CDR2 as SYDVKM. The CDR3 extends over 15 amino acids. Trimming took 7 bases from V and 4 from J; bases not matched to a gene: 10.

The rearrangement uses TRBV2 and TRBJ2-7; TRBD2 agrees at 12 bases. The CDR3 is made up of 14 amino acids. The germline V gene encodes CDR1 SNHLY and CDR2 FYNNEI. The V gene end was trimmed by 4 bases and the J gene end by 7 bases; junction bases not matched to a gene: 5. The CDR3 reads CASSGLAGGWEQYF. CDR3 sequence (DNA): TGTGCCAGCAGTGGTCTAGCGGGAGGGTGGGAGCAGTACTTC.

The chain employs TRBV6-5 and TRBJ1-1; 8 bases agree with TRBD1. The CDR3 is 13 residues long. Germline values: CDR1 MNHEY, CDR2 SVGAGI. Germline trimming cut 2 bases from V and 11 bases from J; bases unmatched to any gene: 7. The CDR3 reads CASSYRDRSMAFF. CDR3 bases: TGTGCCAGCAGTTACCGGGACAGGAGTATGGCTTTCTTT.

This clone was detected once. The genes are TRBV28 and TRBJ1-5, with D perhaps matching TRBD1 (6 bases). The CDR3 sequence is 15 residues long. V was shortened by 5 bases and J by 0 bases, with 11 bases between the two germline ends. Per germline, CDR1 MDHEN and CDR2 SYDVKM. The CDR3 DNA sequence: TGTGCCAGCAGTCGACAGGATTTTAGCAATCAGCCCCAGCATTTT. Protein sequence: CASSRQDFSNQPQHF.

The chain uses TRBV5-6 and TRBJ1-2; the D gene is possibly TRBD1 (5 bases). Trimming shortened V by 4 bases and J by 8 bases, and 18 bases separated the two germline ends. Per germline, CDR1 SGHDT and CDR2 YYEEEE. The CDR3 runs to 14 residues. The CDR3 spells CASSVGTGSLGYTF. The CDR3 coding sequence is TGTGCCAGCAGCGTAGGGACCGGGTCTCTGGGCTACACCTTC.

Points on this clone: Other nucleotide sequences in the sample specify the same CDR3. The chain employs TRBV29-1 and TRBJ2-3; unclear D gene. Germline CDR1 reads SQVTM; CDR2 reads ANQGSEA. V was cut by 3 bases and J by 1 base, with 5 bases left in between. The CDR3 has 12 residues. The CDR3 nucleotides read TGCAGCGTTGAGAGAGGCACAGATACGCAGTATTTT. It is translated as CSVERGTDTQYF.

CDR3 sequence: CASSPDSLSYYGYTF. The DNA for the CDR3 is TGTGCCAGCAGCCCGGACAGCCTATCTTACTATGGCTACACCTTC. The chain links TRBV5-4 to TRBJ1-2; perhaps TRBD1 as D (6 bases). CDR1 SGHNT and CDR2 YYREEE come from the germline V gene (reference sequence). The CDR3 has 15 amino acids. V dropped 4 bases and J dropped 3 bases, with 16 bases sitting between them.

This chain links TRBV10-2 with TRBJ2-3; a possible D gene is TRBD1 (6 bases). The CDR3 length is 13 residues. Germline V CDR1 and CDR2: WSHSY, SAAADI. V was shortened by 8 bases and J by 4 bases, with 13 bases between the two germline ends. CDR3 nucleotides: TGCGCCAGCCATCAGGGGTCGGCAGATACGCAGTATTTT. It specifies CASHQGSADTQYF.

The chain combines TRBV28 with TRBJ2-6, with unresolved D. This CDR3 comprises 17 residues. V lost 5 bases to trimming and J lost 0 bases, with 14 bases between them. Per germline, CDR1 MDHEN and CDR2 SYDVKM. DNA for the CDR3: TGTGCCAGCAGTCCCTTTACACGGACCTCTGGGGCCAACGTCCTGACTTTC. It translates to CASSPFTRTSGANVLTF.

The chain employs TRBV7-6 and TRBJ2-5; 10 bases are a match to TRBD2. Germline CDR1 and CDR2: SGHVS and FNYEAQ. V lost 1 base, J lost 5 bases, and 10 bases stayed unmatched. This CDR3 is built from 17 residues. CDR3 DNA: TGTGCCAGCAGCTTAGTTTCGGTAGCGGGAGGAGGCGAGACCCAGTACTTC. This codes for CASSLVSVAGGGETQYF.

V and J are TRBV29-1 and TRBJ1-2; 8 positions match TRBD1. Germline CDR1 SQVTM, CDR2 ANQGSEA. The junction had 12 bases not matched to a gene; V was cut back by 5 bases and J by 1 base. This CDR3 spans 16 amino acids. CDR3 coding DNA: TGCAGCGTTTCCCAGGGGGCGCGGAGGCTTAACTATGGCTACACCTTC. As protein: CSVSQGARRLNYGYTF.

This rearrangement joins TRBV15 to TRBJ2-5; D may be TRBD2 (6 bases). This CDR3 has 15 residues. The V end lost 4 bases, the J end lost 4 bases, and 16 bases lay between the germline ends. Germline lookup yields CDR1 LNHNV and CDR2 YYDKDF (reference sequence). CDR3 sequence reads: CATSNSGSGSETQYF. The CDR3, as DNA: TGTGCCACCAGCAACTCAGGGAGCGGGTCAGAGACCCAGTACTTC.

This sequence joins TRBV19 and TRBJ1-2; tentatively, D is TRBD1 (5 bases). Trimming took 5 bases from V and 6 from J, leaving 16 bases between them. The CDR3 has 14 residues. Germline V gene data show CDR1 as LNHDA and CDR2 as SQIVND (reference sequence). The CDR3 here is CASSLLRDLNGYTF. The DNA of the CDR3 is TGTGCCAGTAGTTTACTCAGGGACCTGAATGGCTACACCTTC.

The rearrangement uses TRBV11-3 and TRBJ2-2; no clear D. The CDR3 is 12 residues long. The germline V gene encodes CDR1 SGHNT and CDR2 YENEEA. V lost 1 base, J lost 5 bases, and 2 bases lay in between. CDR3 protein: CASSLGTGELFF. The CDR3 DNA sequence: TGTGCCAGCAGCTTAGGTACCGGGGAGCTGTTTTTT.

This chain links TRBV2 with TRBJ1-2, with D unresolved. Trimming cost V 2 bases and J 7 bases, with 8 bases left between them. Germline V gene sequence: CDR1 SNHLY, CDR2 FYNNEI. The CDR3 is 12 residues long. In nucleotides, the CDR3 is TGTGCCAGCAGTGAAACGGCTGTTGGCTACACCTTC. Residues: CASSETAVGYTF.

A few counts support this clone. The chain uses TRBV5-6 and TRBJ2-1; possibly TRBD2 for D (6 bases). Per germline, CDR1 SGHDT and CDR2 YYEEEE. Trimming cost V 4 bases and J 1 base, with 12 bases left between them. This CDR3 is 15 amino acids long. Here the CDR3 reads CASSLWGVSYNEQFF. CDR3 DNA sequence: TGTGCCAGCAGCCTCTGGGGGGTTTCCTACAATGAGCAGTTCTTC. The full variable domain, completed using reference TRBV5-6 and TRBJ2-1, is DAGVTQSPTHLIKTRGQQVTLRCSPKSGHDTVSWYQQALGQGPQFIFQYYEEEERQRGNFPDRFSGHQFPNYSSELNVNALLLGDSALYLCASSLWGVSYNEQFFGPGTRLTVL.

The V call is TRBV6-5, the J call TRBJ2-5, with 10 bases aligning to TRBD1. This CDR3 is built from 15 residues. Losses at the gene ends were 2 bases for V and 4 bases for J; bases not matched to a gene: 4. Germline CDR1 MNHEY, CDR2 SVGAGI. This CDR3 is CASSYGTGAGETQYF. Here the CDR3 DNA reads TGTGCCAGCAGTTACGGGACAGGGGCAGGAGAGACCCAGTACTTC.